Below, 12 T cell receptor beta chains from the same sample are listed, as sequenced in a study of T cells in Graves' hyperthyroidism and ophthalmopathy. It was RNA transcripts that yielded the amplified TCR beta CDR3 regions. The primer set for the first-round RT-PCR of the TCR CDR3 was HTBI. TCRdb processed the multiplex PCR reads anew with MiXCR; each CDR3 protein has one entry. This table has under 650,000 distinct CDR3 sequences, around 16% appearing once. Sequenced input: blood. These receptors were obtained from a young woman with Graves' hyperthyroidism.

The chain combines TRBV18 with TRBJ2-7; 9 nucleotides agree with TRBD2. Germline V CDR1 and CDR2: KGHSH, LQKENI. CDR3 length: 16 amino acids. The V and J ends lost 8 bases and 4 bases, in that order; junction bases with no gene match: 15. CDR3: CASRERTSADQYEQYF. In nucleotides, the CDR3 is TGTGCCAGCCGGGAAAGGACTAGCGCTGACCAATACGAGCAGTACTTC. The full variable domain, its missing parts supplied by reference TRBV18 and TRBJ2-7, is NAGVMQNPRHLVRRRGQEARLRCSPMKGHSHVYWYRQLPEEGLKFMVYLQKENIIDESGMPKERFSAEFPKEGPSILRIQQVVRGDSAAYFCASRERTSADQYEQYFGPGTRLTVT.

This chain connects TRBV28 to TRBJ1-4; 8 bases are a match to TRBD1. J gave up 7 bases and V 6 bases, and 7 bases lay outside the gene matches. Germline lookup yields CDR1 MDHEN and CDR2 SYDVKM. CDR3 length: 14 amino acids. The CDR3 sequence: CASRSGGDLEKLFF. The CDR3 nucleotides read TGTGCCAGCAGGTCAGGGGGCGATCTTGAAAAACTGTTTTTT.

The chain has TRBV6-1 and TRBJ2-2; D unclear. From germline, CDR1 is MNHNS and CDR2 SASEGT. Trimming took off 1 base at V and 4 bases at J, with 7 bases between the two ends. There are 14 residues in the CDR3. Written as DNA, the CDR3 is TGTGCCAGCAGTGAAGGGGCCAGCACCGGGGAGCTGTTTTTT. Translating gives CASSEGASTGELFF.

This rearrangement joins TRBV27 to TRBJ2-7; the D gene could be TRBD1 or TRBD2 (5 bases each). From germline, CDR1 is MNHEY and CDR2 SMNVEV (reference sequence). The CDR3 runs 13 residues. V dropped 5 bases and J dropped 3 bases, with 11 bases sitting between them. The CDR3: CASSQQEVYEQYF. DNA of the CDR3: TGTGCCAGCAGTCAACAGGAGGTCTACGAGCAGTACTTC.

This clonotype was seen more than once but under ten times. The rearrangement uses TRBV7-8 and TRBJ1-5; a weak D match, TRBD1 (5 bases). Germline CDR1 is SGHVS and CDR2 is FQNEAQ. With 5 bases removed from V and 6 bases from J, the gap between germline ends came to 17 bases. The CDR3 is 15 residues long. The CDR3 nucleotides are TGTGCCAGCAGCCTGTTACGACAGAGAGGTCAGCCCCAGCATTTT. Translating gives CASSLLRQRGQPQHF.

About this clonotype itself: The final CDR3 position lacks the conserved phenylalanine or tryptophan, pointing to a likely read error. The V gene is TRBV7-3, the J gene TRBJ2-2; 12 positions agree with TRBD2. CDR1 is SGHTA and CDR2 is FQGTGA in the germline V gene. The CDR3 spans 15 residues. J was trimmed by 8 bases and V by 5 bases; bases with no gene match: 6. CDR3 sequence: CASSQGLAGLGELFL. CDR3 bases: TGTGCCAGCAGCCAAGGACTAGCGGGACTGGGGGAGCTGTTTCTT.

This clonotype was counted ten times or more. V gene TRBV6-2 or TRBV6-3 combines with J gene TRBJ2-2; weak D call: TRBD2 (5 bases). The CDR3 has 15 residues. CDR1 is MNHEY and CDR2 is SVGEGT in the germline V gene. The ends were cut back, 2 bases at V and 1 base at J, with 8 bases in the middle. CDR3 in amino acids: CASSYASWNTGELFF. In nucleotides, the CDR3 is TGTGCCAGCAGTTACGCTAGCTGGAACACCGGGGAGCTGTTTTTT.

The chain employs TRBV5-1 and TRBJ2-6; 8 positions agree with TRBD2. Looked up from germline, CDR1 is SGHRS and CDR2 is YFSETQ. V lost 4 bases and J lost 3; bases outside the gene matches: 21. The CDR3 sequence is 21 residues long. The CDR3 coding sequence is TGCGCCAGCAGCGCGGGAGGTCCGCTGGGGATAGGGAAGTTTGGGGCCAACGTCCTGACTTTC. Its translation is CASSAGGPLGIGKFGANVLTF.

V gene TRBV28 combines with J gene TRBJ1-2, with D perhaps TRBD1 (5 bases). Trimming shortened V by 2 bases and J by 7 bases, and 14 bases separated the two germline ends. CDR3 size: 14 residues. Germline CDR1 and CDR2: MDHEN and SYDVKM. The CDR3 loop reads CASSLARRGIGYTF. CDR3 nucleotides: TGTGCCAGCAGTTTAGCCCGTCGGGGGATTGGCTACACCTTC.

This clonotype was counted a single time. The rearrangement links TRBV28 to TRBJ2-7; tentative D call: TRBD1 (5 bases). The CDR3 covers 14 residues. Germline assignment: CDR1 MDHEN and CDR2 SYDVKM. The V gene lost 3 bases and the J gene lost 4 bases, with 13 bases spanning the gap. The CDR3 DNA sequence: TGTGCCAGCAGTTTTTTTCGCAGGGTTTACGAGCAGTACTTC. This gives the protein CASSFFRRVYEQYF. Using reference TRBV28 and TRBJ2-7 for the parts outside the CDR3, the full variable domain is DVKVTQSSRYLVKRTGEKVFLECVQDMDHENMFWYRQDPGLGLRLIYFSYDVKMKEKGDIPEGYSVSREKKERFSLILESASTNQTSMYLCASSFFRRVYEQYFGPGTRLTVT.

The CDR3 nucleotides read TGTGCCAGCAGCCCTCCCAGGGGGGGCAATCAGCCCCAGCATTTT. Translation: CASSPPRGGNQPQHF. The V gene is TRBV7-9, the J gene TRBJ1-5; 7 bases map to TRBD1. J gave up 2 bases and V 5 bases, and 6 bases lay outside the gene matches. The CDR3 is 15 residues long. The V gene's germline CDR1 is SEHNR and CDR2 FQNEAQ (reference sequence).

This clonotype appeared many times. V and J are TRBV28 and TRBJ2-1, with D maybe TRBD2 (6 bases). In germline, CDR1 is MDHEN, CDR2 SYDVKM. The V and J ends lost 3 bases and 4 bases respectively, with 25 bases between them. The CDR3 extends over 19 amino acids. CDR3 coding DNA: TGTGCCAGCAGTTTTGAGCGCGGTCGTTGGGACTTTGATTACAATGAGCAGTTCTTC. It specifies CASSFERGRWDFDYNEQFF.